Sequencing of this T cell receptor beta chain was carried out in a study of CD8+CD57+ T cells in acquired aplastic anemia. Study-wide context: DNA from sorted CD4+ and CD8+ cells averaged roughly 3.2 ug.

Those patients picked for sequencing had displayed CD8+CD57+ cell expansion on flow cytometry. This clonotype was seen more than once but under ten times. What it binds is unknown. Study-level findings and limits: Twenty-nine sequences, all CD8+ CDR3, were shared between patients and controls.

Genomic DNA provided the template from which TCR beta VDJ and CDR3 profiles were obtained. TCRdb re-called the reads with MiXCR, one entry per CDR3 protein. The sample gives approximately 95,000 distinct CDR3 sequences, 55% to 80% of which show up once; roughly two thirds is in the top ten. The CDR3 covers 14 residues. Germline V gene sequence: CDR1 SGHTS, CDR2 YDEGEE. Trimming stripped 0 bases from V and 2 bases from J, with 8 bases between. The chain carries TRBV5-8 and TRBJ2-5; D is perhaps TRBD1 (6 bases). The material sequenced was sorted CD4+, CD8+, or CD8+CD57+ T cells (not recorded which) from PBMCs. This sequence was found in a human donor with aplastic anemia. CDR3 in DNA: TGTGCCAGCAGCTTGGACAGGGTACAAGAGACCCAGTACTTC. Protein sequence: CASSLDRVQETQYF.